These T cell receptor beta chains were read from a single sample in a study of CD8 T cells in ankylosing spondylitis. MiXCR, applied by TCRdb to the 5' RACE reads, yields one record per CDR3 protein. The sample gives approximately 240,000 distinct CDR3 sequences, around 25% of which show up once; 0.5% to 0.65% is in the top ten. Sequenced: blood, either unsorted or a sorted T cell fraction (not recorded which). The receptors were sampled from a male donor with ankylosing spondylitis or in good health (not recorded which). The CDR3 runs from the conserved cysteine through the conserved F or W. The order of the fields is V gene, D gene, clone size, J gene, CDR3 DNA, CDR3 protein. A D gene is named only where the DNA matches it firmly. Some rows have no size entry. The others give once, few or many, or a class for an expanded clone.

v_gene: TRBV11-1
d_gene: TRBD1
abundance: few
j_gene: TRBJ2-5
CDR3nt: TGTGCCAGCAGCTTCGGCGACAGGGCACAAGAGACCCAGTACTTC
CDR3aa: CASSFGDRAQETQYF

v_gene: TRBV12-3/TRBV12-4
d_gene: TRBD1
abundance: -
j_gene: TRBJ1-2
CDR3nt: TGTGCCAGCAGTCCGACAGGGGACAATGGCTACACCTTC
CDR3aa: CASSPTGDNGYTF

v_gene: TRBV7-2
d_gene: -
abundance: few
j_gene: TRBJ2-3
CDR3nt: TGTGCCAGCAGCTTGCAAGATACGCAGTATTTT
CDR3aa: CASSLQDTQYF

v_gene: TRBV10-3
d_gene: -
abundance: -
j_gene: TRBJ1-1
CDR3nt: TGTGCCATCAGAACACAGTTTGTAGGGACTGAAGCTTTCTTT
CDR3aa: CAIRTQFVGTEAFF

v_gene: TRBV10-3
d_gene: -
abundance: -
j_gene: TRBJ2-7
CDR3nt: TGTGCCATCAGTGAAGGGTACACTTCCTACGAGCAGTACTTC
CDR3aa: CAISEGYTSYEQYF

v_gene: TRBV4-1
d_gene: -
abundance: few
j_gene: TRBJ2-1
CDR3nt: TGCGCCAGCAGCCCCTCGTGGGTTAAAAATGAGCAGTTCTTC
CDR3aa: CASSPSWVKNEQFF

v_gene: TRBV9
d_gene: TRBD1
abundance: -
j_gene: TRBJ2-7
CDR3nt: TGTGCCAGCAGCGTAAATCCGGGACAGGGATACGAGCAGTACTTC
CDR3aa: CASSVNPGQGYEQYF

v_gene: TRBV20-1
d_gene: TRBD1
abundance: -
j_gene: TRBJ2-5
CDR3nt: TGCAGTGCTAGTCATGGGACAGGGGTTGAGACCCAGTACTTC
CDR3aa: CSASHGTGVETQYF

v_gene: TRBV20-1
d_gene: TRBD2
abundance: -
j_gene: TRBJ2-7
CDR3nt: TGCAGCTACTTAGCGGGGAAGGACTACGAGCAGTACTTC
CDR3aa: CSYLAGKDYEQYF

v_gene: TRBV10-3
d_gene: -
abundance: -
j_gene: TRBJ2-1
CDR3nt: TGTGCCATCAGTGAGTCGGGGGCCTCAGGCAATGAGCAGTTCTTC
CDR3aa: CAISESGASGNEQFF

v_gene: TRBV20-1
d_gene: -
abundance: many
j_gene: TRBJ2-1
CDR3nt: TGCAGTGCTCCCAGGGTAGACTTTGAGCAGTTCTTC
CDR3aa: CSAPRVDFEQFF

v_gene: TRBV30
d_gene: -
abundance: few
j_gene: TRBJ2-3
CDR3nt: TGTGCCTGGAGCCAGGTGGCAGATACGCAGTATTTT
CDR3aa: CAWSQVADTQYF

v_gene: TRBV2
d_gene: -
abundance: -
j_gene: TRBJ2-7
CDR3nt: TGTGCCAGCAACACACCGGGGGAAAACTACGAGCAGTACTTC
CDR3aa: CASNTPGENYEQYF

v_gene: TRBV4-2
d_gene: -
abundance: few
j_gene: TRBJ2-5
CDR3nt: TGTGCCAGCAGCCAAGAGGACTACTCCCCCCGTGAGACCCAGTACTTC
CDR3aa: CASSQEDYSPRETQYF

v_gene: TRBV12-3/TRBV12-4
d_gene: TRBD1
abundance: -
j_gene: TRBJ2-1
CDR3nt: TGTGCCAGCCGGGACAGGGGGCTAAGCGAGCAGTTCTTC
CDR3aa: CASRDRGLSEQFF

v_gene: TRBV20-1
d_gene: TRBD1
abundance: many
j_gene: TRBJ1-1
CDR3nt: TGCAGTGCTCAAGATGAAGACAGGGGCACTGAAGCTTTCTTT
CDR3aa: CSAQDEDRGTEAFF

v_gene: TRBV4-2
d_gene: -
abundance: many
j_gene: TRBJ2-2
CDR3nt: TGTGCCAGCAGCCAAGTCGGGAGCGGGTTGGCCGGGGAGCTGTTTTTT
CDR3aa: CASSQVGSGLAGELFF

v_gene: TRBV20-1
d_gene: TRBD2
abundance: few
j_gene: TRBJ2-1
CDR3nt: TGCAGTGCGGTGGGGGGGGTAAATGAGCAGTTCTTC
CDR3aa: CSAVGGVNEQFF